This record looks at one T cell receptor (beta chain) sequence and its context. Its antigen is still unknown. This CDR3 comprises 15 residues. Germline CDR1 SGHVS, CDR2 FQNEAQ. Trimming removed 5 bases from V and 0 bases from J, with 14 bases in between. The data were taken from a study of CD8+ T cells in alopecia areata. Findings of the study overall: Compared with normal scalp, lesional scalp had higher clonality and more expanded CD8+ clones. Many expanded lesional clones persisted during tofacitinib (in both scalp and blood).

Noted treatment: oral pan-JAK inhibitor, 5-10 mg twice daily. Lesional scalp punch biopsies and peripheral blood were collected from alopecia areata patients. Extraction of RNA preceded its reverse transcription into cDNA, which served as the sequencing template. Clones were sequenced by immunoSEQ multiplex PCR, and TCRdb holds only the in-frame ones, with some missing. The sample consists of around 290,000 clones, roughly 64% of them appearing once. The receptor's source is a human donor with alopecia areata. The starting material was CD4+ T cells sorted from blood, obtained at week 24, from a patient treated with tofacitinib. J is TRBJ2-7 and V is TRBV7-8; either TRBD1 or TRBD2 may supply D (5 bases each). The CDR3 loop reads CASSGRDGHSYEQYF. The CDR3, as DNA: TGTGCCAGCAGCGGACGGGACGGGCACTCCTACGAGCAGTACTTC. Combining the CDR3 with reference TRBV7-8 and TRBJ2-7 gives the whole variable domain GAGVSQSPRYKVAKRGQDVALRCDPISGHVSLFWYQQALGQGPEFLTYFQNEAQLDKSGLPSDRFFAERPEGSVSTLKIQRTQQEDSAVYLCASSGRDGHSYEQYFGPGTRLTVT.